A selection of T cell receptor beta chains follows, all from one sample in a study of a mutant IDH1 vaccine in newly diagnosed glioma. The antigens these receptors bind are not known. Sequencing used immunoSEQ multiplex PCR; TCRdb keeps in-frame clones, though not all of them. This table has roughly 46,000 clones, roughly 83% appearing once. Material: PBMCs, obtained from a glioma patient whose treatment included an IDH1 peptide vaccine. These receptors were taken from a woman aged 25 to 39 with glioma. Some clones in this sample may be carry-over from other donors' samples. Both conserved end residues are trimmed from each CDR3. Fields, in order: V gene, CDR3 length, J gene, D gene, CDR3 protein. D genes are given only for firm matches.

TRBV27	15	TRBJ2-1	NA	ASRHVSVLSSYNEQF
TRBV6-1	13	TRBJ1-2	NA	ASSERGREHYGYT
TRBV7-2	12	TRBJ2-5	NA	ASSPNGGSETQY
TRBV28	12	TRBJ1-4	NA	ASTQSGGFEKLF
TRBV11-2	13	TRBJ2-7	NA	ASSLDPLRGYEQY
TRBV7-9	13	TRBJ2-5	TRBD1	ASSLRDRARETQY
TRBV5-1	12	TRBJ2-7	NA	ASSFTLMGDEQY
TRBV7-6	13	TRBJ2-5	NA	ASSPPETGRETQY
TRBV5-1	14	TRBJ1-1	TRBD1	ASSLGQGARQTEAF
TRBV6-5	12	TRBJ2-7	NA	ASSLGPRSYEQY
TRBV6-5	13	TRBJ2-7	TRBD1	ASSYLGQGIDEQY
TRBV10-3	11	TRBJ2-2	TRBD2	AIRLAGDGELF
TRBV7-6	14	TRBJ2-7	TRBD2	ASSLGPAGVSYEQY
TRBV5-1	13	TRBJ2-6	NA	ASSNDGSGANVLT